This T cell receptor (beta chain) is drawn from a study of response to subunit inactivated influenza vaccine (dated by TCRdb to 2017 to 2018). Broadly, across the study: To follow how T cells responded to a trivalent subunit inactivated influenza vaccine, the researchers relied on deep quantitative profiling of the T cell receptor repertoire.

What the work shows at the level of the full study, not this receptor alone: The authors proposed that each seasonal influenza vaccination may bring in only a limited number of new T cells.

Per the germline V gene (reference sequence), DFQATT is the CDR1 and SNEGSKA is the CDR2. Reading from cysteine to phenylalanine, the CDR3 counts 14 amino acids. The DNA shown is the 42-base CDR3, in frame from base 1. Interpreted using the paper, the time point label stands for: 45 to 50 days after influenza vaccine administration. This clonotype was seen more than once but under ten times. Its specific antigen is unknown. The junction departs from germline at one end; a sequencing error may be responsible. Libraries came from RT-PCR. Instrument on record: Illumina HiSeq 2500. The public reads were reanalyzed by TCRdb: fastp trimming at Q25, MiXCR alignment, in-frame beta chains only. Each CDR3 protein gets just one entry, which takes the most common genes and DNA from the rows behind it. Across this sample there are some 500,000 distinct CDR3 sequences, with 10% to 15% seen only once. Over 10% of the sample lies in the top ten.

The source was PBMCs from blood, collected 45 days after vaccination. The origin of this receptor is a man aged 45-60 years who received an inactivated influenza vaccine. Donor details come from another sample of the same person, matched by shared clones. Recombination linked TRBV20-1 to TRBJ1-3; TRBD1 might be the D gene, on 5 matching bases. The sequence in DNA is TGCAGTGCCAGAGCTCCAGGGTCAGGAAACACCATATATTTT. Its amino acids are CSARAPGSGNTIYF.